These T cell receptor beta chains were read from a single sample in a study of T cell repertoires in cytomegalovirus infection. TCRdb reprocessed the reads via MiXCR and lists one record per CDR3 protein. The sample includes 150,000 to 200,000 distinct CDR3 sequences, approximately 28% of them seen just once. The specimen sequenced was PBMCs. The receptors here all came from a human donor in good health (CMV status not recorded). Some clones in this sample may be carry-over from other donors' samples. CDR3s include the opening cysteine and the closing phenylalanine or tryptophan. A D gene is named only where the DNA matches it firmly. Clone size is not always given. Where it is, it says once, few, many or a class for expanded clones.

size,D,V,J,CDR3,DNA
-,-,TRBV7-2,TRBJ1-2,CASSSRGQGRYGYTF,TGTGCCAGCAGCTCACGGGGGCAGGGGCGCTATGGCTACACCTTC
-,-,TRBV7-9,TRBJ2-7,CASSLVPAYEQYF,TGTGCCAGCAGCTTGGTTCCGGCCTACGAGCAGTACTTC
many,-,TRBV11-2,TRBJ2-7,CASSRESLLYEQYF,TGTGCCAGCAGTCGGGAGTCCCTCCTCTACGAGCAGTACTTC
few,TRBD1,TRBV20-1,TRBJ2-7,CSAHRGPRSSYEQYF,TGCAGTGCTCACAGGGGGCCCAGGAGCTCCTACGAGCAGTACTTC
-,TRBD1,TRBV6-1,TRBJ1-5,CASSGTGVGNQPQHF,TGTGCCAGCAGTGGAACAGGGGTGGGCAATCAGCCCCAGCATTTT
-,-,TRBV12-3/TRBV12-4,TRBJ1-1,CASSLVTRNTEAFF,TGTGCCAGCAGTTTAGTTACCAGAAACACTGAAGCTTTCTTT
once,-,TRBV27,TRBJ2-7,CASRTGEGEQYF,TGTGCCAGCAGAACAGGGGAGGGCGAGCAGTACTTC
many,TRBD1,TRBV20-1,TRBJ1-1,CTTGGTGANTEAFF,TGCACCACAGGTGGGACAGGGGCGAACACTGAAGCTTTCTTT
-,TRBD1,TRBV5-1,TRBJ2-5,CASSWDRAKETQYF,TGCGCCAGCAGCTGGGACAGGGCTAAGGAGACCCAGTACTTC
-,-,TRBV12-3/TRBV12-4,TRBJ1-1,CASSFPTSLNSHDTEAFF,TGTGCCAGCAGTTTTCCGACTTCCCTTAACTCCCACGACACTGAAGCTTTCTTT
-,-,TRBV20-1,TRBJ1-1,CSARESRRTEAFF,TGCAGTGCTAGAGAGTCTAGGAGGACTGAAGCTTTCTTT
many,TRBD1,TRBV12-3/TRBV12-4,TRBJ1-1,CASSSNRGLTEAFF,TGTGCCAGCAGTTCAAACAGGGGGCTCACTGAAGCTTTCTTT
few,-,TRBV6-1,TRBJ1-1,CASNPVQSIEAFF,TGTGCCAGCAACCCGGTCCAGAGTATTGAAGCTTTCTTT
-,TRBD1,TRBV7-3,TRBJ1-6,CASSPGTGNNSPLHF,TGTGCCAGCAGCCCCGGGACAGGGAATAATTCACCCCTCCACTTT